The rows below give T cell receptor beta chains drawn from one sample of a study of cytomegalovirus exposure and HLA in healthy donors. Repertoires were generated with immunoSEQ multiplex PCR, while TCRdb's copy carries only in-frame clones and drops some. In the table there are roughly 130,000 clones, around 86% of which are singletons. Sequencing used PBMCs. The receptors were gathered from a man aged 25-45 years in good health and CMV-seronegative. The CDR3 runs from the conserved cysteine through the conserved F or W. Each record gives: V gene, J gene, clone size, D gene, CDR3 protein, CDR3 DNA. The D gene is left open where the match is weak. Only part of the rows carry a size: once, few, many, or a class if the clone is expanded.

TRBV28	TRBJ2-3	NA	TRBD2	CASSLAGGPGLSTDTQYF	TGTGCCAGCAGTTTGGCGGGGGGGCCCGGTTTAAGCACAGATACGCAGTATTTT
TRBV7-6	TRBJ2-3	once	TRBD2	CASSFVAGGGYTDTQYF	TGTGCCAGCAGCTTCGTAGCGGGGGGCGGCTACACAGATACGCAGTATTTT
TRBV11-3	TRBJ2-1	NA	TRBD2	CASSFTSGGYEQFF	TGTGCCAGCAGCTTCACTAGCGGGGGGTATGAGCAGTTCTTC
TRBV6-1	TRBJ2-6	NA	TRBD2	CASSGTSGATGANVLTF	TGTGCCAGCAGTGGGACTAGCGGGGCTACTGGGGCCAACGTCCTGACTTTC
TRBV5-5	TRBJ2-5	NA	TRBD1	CASSRDSQETQYF	TGTGCCAGCAGTCGGGACAGTCAAGAGACCCAGTACTTC
TRBV12-5	TRBJ2-7	NA	NA	CASGMDTDSRREQYF	TGTGCTAGTGGGATGGACACCGATTCACGTCGGGAGCAGTACTTC
TRBV29-1	TRBJ2-5	NA	NA	CSAHVSGETQYF	TGCAGCGCACACGTGTCGGGAGAGACCCAGTACTTC
TRBV9	TRBJ2-5	once	TRBD2	CASSVASGPQETQYF	TGTGCCAGCAGCGTAGCTAGCGGCCCCCAAGAGACCCAGTACTTC
TRBV19	TRBJ2-5	few	NA	CASSFWGRGETQYF	TGTGCCAGTAGTTTCTGGGGCCGGGGGGAGACCCAGTACTTC
TRBV7-8	TRBJ2-7	NA	TRBD2	CASSSDRLAGGYEQYF	TGTGCCAGCAGCTCGGATCGACTAGCGGGGGGATACGAGCAGTACTTC
TRBV30	TRBJ2-6	NA	NA	CAWSNQGLNSGANGLTF	TGTGCCTGGAGTAATCAGGGCTTGAACTCTGGGGCCAACGGCCTGACTTTC
TRBV15	TRBJ1-4	NA	NA	CATSRANEKLFF	TGTGCCACCAGCAGGGCCAATGAAAAACTGTTTTTT
TRBV11-2	TRBJ1-6	NA	NA	CASSLSSVLHF	TGTGCCAGCAGCCTCTCTAGTGTCCTCCACTTT
TRBV28	TRBJ2-5	NA	TRBD1	CASTGQVGETQYF	TGTGCCAGCACCGGACAGGTAGGAGAGACCCAGTACTTC
TRBV6-5	TRBJ2-2	NA	NA	CASARGQTNTGELFF	TGTGCCAGCGCTCGCGGACAGACTAACACCGGGGAGCTGTTTTTT
TRBV28	TRBJ2-7	NA	TRBD1	CASLSRGTYEQYF	TGTGCCAGCCTCAGCAGGGGGACCTACGAGCAGTACTTC
TRBV27	TRBJ2-7	NA	TRBD2	CASSPGRGGSSYEQYF	TGTGCCAGCAGTCCCGGGCGGGGGGGCAGCTCCTACGAGCAGTACTTC
TRBV7-2	TRBJ2-5	NA	NA	CASSSAGTGTSTQYF	TGTGCCAGCAGCTCGGCCGGGACTGGCACCAGTACCCAGTACTTC
TRBV7-9	TRBJ1-2	once	TRBD1	CASRSSGTDYGYTF	TGTGCCAGCCGCAGTTCCGGGACAGACTATGGCTACACCTTC
TRBV7-2	TRBJ2-3	NA	TRBD2	CASSLGVGGGATDTQYF	TGTGCCAGCAGCCTAGGGGTAGGCGGGGGGGCCACAGATACGCAGTATTTT
TRBV29-1	TRBJ1-1	NA	TRBD1	CRGQMNTEAFF	TGCAGGGGACAGATGAACACTGAAGCTTTCTTT
TRBV6-5	TRBJ1-2	NA	NA	CASSYDDPGRRFGYTF	TGTGCCAGCAGTTACGATGACCCAGGGCGGCGGTTTGGCTACACCTTC
TRBV28	TRBJ1-5	NA	NA	CASSLRDTNQPQHF	TGTGCCAGCAGTTTACGGGACACCAATCAGCCCCAGCATTTT
TRBV28	TRBJ1-1	NA	NA	CASSPHGGGEAFF	TGTGCCAGCAGTCCCCACGGGGGGGGTGAAGCTTTCTTT
TRBV29-1	TRBJ2-4	few	TRBD1	CSVSTGVGNSQYF	TGCAGCGTTTCGACAGGGGTGGGAAACAGTCAGTACTTC
TRBV4-3	TRBJ2-7	NA	TRBD1	CASSQTRQGFGQYF	TGCGCCAGCAGCCAAACACGACAGGGGTTCGGGCAGTACTTC
TRBV7-9	TRBJ2-7	NA	TRBD1	CASSLARGGGEQYF	TGTGCCAGCAGCTTAGCGCGAGGGGGCGGCGAGCAGTACTTC
TRBV4-1	TRBJ2-1	NA	NA	CASKVPGGGDEQFF	TGCGCCAGCAAGGTTCCTGGAGGAGGCGATGAGCAGTTCTTC
TRBV15	TRBJ2-4	NA	NA	CATSRARGNRKNIQYF	TGTGCCACCAGCAGAGCCCGAGGGAACCGGAAAAACATTCAGTACTTC
TRBV6-5	TRBJ1-6	once	NA	CASSQTGYNSPLHF	TGTGCCAGCAGCCAGACAGGATATAATTCACCCCTCCACTTT
TRBV4-3	TRBJ2-1	NA	TRBD2	CASSQTPLAGGPVSSYNEQFF	TGCGCCAGCAGCCAAACACCACTAGCGGGGGGGCCCGTTAGCTCCTACAATGAGCAGTTCTTC
TRBV2	TRBJ2-5	NA	NA	CASIQQETQYF	TGTGCCAGCATACAGCAAGAGACCCAGTACTTC
TRBV5-6	TRBJ2-2	NA	NA	CASSLASQGMTGELFF	TGTGCCAGCAGCTTGGCGAGCCAGGGAATGACCGGGGAGCTGTTTTTT
TRBV14	TRBJ1-1	NA	NA	CASSPYSAKNTEAFF	TGTGCCAGCAGCCCCTACTCCGCTAAGAACACTGAAGCTTTCTTT
TRBV7-6	TRBJ2-7	NA	TRBD1	CASSPLTGVGSEQYF	TGTGCCAGCAGCCCACTGACAGGGGTAGGGAGCGAGCAGTACTTC
TRBV27	TRBJ2-7	NA	NA	CASSFGISYEQYF	TGTGCCAGCAGTTTCGGGATCTCCTACGAGCAGTACTTC
TRBV18	TRBJ2-7	NA	TRBD1	CASSPDRDEQYF	TGTGCCAGCTCACCTGACAGGGACGAGCAGTACTTC
TRBV23-1	TRBJ2-1	NA	NA	CASSPSGIHYNEQFF	TGCGCCAGCAGTCCGTCCGGGATCCATTACAATGAGCAGTTCTTC
TRBV30	TRBJ1-1	NA	NA	CAWRQQGEAFF	TGTGCCTGGAGACAACAGGGTGAAGCTTTCTTT
TRBV11-2	TRBJ1-1	NA	TRBD1	CASSWDRDTEAFF	TGTGCCAGCAGCTGGGACAGAGACACTGAAGCTTTCTTT
TRBV9	TRBJ1-1	NA	NA	CASSGRTEDTEAFF	TGTGCCAGCAGCGGAAGGACAGAAGACACTGAAGCTTTCTTT
TRBV4-1	TRBJ2-7	NA	TRBD1	CASSHNDRDSNEQYF	TGCGCCAGCAGCCATAATGACCGGGACAGCAACGAGCAGTACTTC
TRBV5-8	TRBJ2-4	NA	NA	CASSLLQELAKNSQYF	TGTGCCAGCAGCTTGCTCCAGGAACTAGCCAAAAACAGTCAGTACTTC
TRBV5-1	TRBJ2-4	NA	TRBD2	CASSPGLLSDSQYF	TGCGCCAGCAGCCCGGGACTACTTAGCGACAGTCAGTACTTC